Listed here are 4 T cell receptor beta chains from one sample, sequenced in a study of beta chain features in type 1 diabetes. The authors reverse transcribed all of the isolated RNA, so sequencing captured expressed TCRB transcripts. Some clones are missing from TCRdb's copy, which holds only in-frame ones; the method was immunoSEQ multiplex PCR. The sample has roughly 400,000 clones, about 16% seen once. The sequencing input was naive CD4+ T cells from blood. These receptors all stem from a woman in her late teens or twenties in good health.

This clone was seen only a few times. The gene calls are TRBV28 and TRBJ2-6; a possible D gene is TRBD2 (5 bases). Trimming took 5 bases from V and 4 from J, leaving 24 bases between them. CDR3 size: 19 residues. Germline V CDR1 and CDR2: MDHEN, SYDVKM. This CDR3 is CASSPLRGRVPLGANVLTF. The CDR3 bases are TGTGCCAGCAGTCCACTCCGGGGAAGGGTCCCTTTAGGGGCCAACGTCCTGACTTTC.

This clone was seen a few times. The chain links TRBV25-1 to TRBJ2-3; the match to TRBD2 covers 9 bases. Unmatched junction bases numbered 8, after V lost 3 bases and J lost 4 bases. Germline assignment: CDR1 MGHDK and CDR2 SYGVNS. The CDR3 consists of 16 residues. The CDR3 here is CASSDSWREGADTQYF. Here the CDR3 DNA reads TGTGCCAGCAGTGACAGCTGGCGGGAGGGAGCAGATACGCAGTATTTT.

This clone was counted a few times. This chain uses TRBV5-1 with TRBJ2-1; 13 bases match TRBD2. V shed 4 bases, J shed 9 bases, and the junction held 4 bases outside the gene matches. This CDR3 comprises 14 residues. CDR1 and CDR2 from the germline V gene are SGHRS and YFSETQ. For the CDR3, the DNA is TGCGCCAGCAGCCCCGGACTAGCGGGAGTTGAGCAGTTCTTC. Amino acid sequence: CASSPGLAGVEQFF.

Of note for this clone: Other DNA sequences in the same sample also yield this CDR3. This chain joins TRBV18 and TRBJ2-3; 7 bases fit TRBD1. The junction had 5 bases not matched to a gene; V was cut back by 3 bases and J by 2 bases. Germline V gene data show CDR1 as KGHSH and CDR2 as LQKENI. The CDR3 consists of 15 residues. The chain's CDR3 is CASSPRTGLTDTQYF. The DNA of the CDR3 is TGTGCCAGCTCACCCCGGACAGGACTCACAGATACGCAGTATTTT.